These 27 T cell receptor beta chains came from one sample sequenced in a study of blood T cell repertoires in COVID-19. Method: immunoSEQ multiplex PCR; TCRdb's copy keeps in-frame clones and lacks some. The table includes about 180,000 clones, roughly 75% detected once. Sequenced input: peripheral blood. Every receptor here comes from an older man with active or convalescent COVID-19.

The CDR3 DNA sequence: TGTGCCTGGAGTCTCGGACAGCCCTACGAGCAGTACTTC. It codes for CAWSLGQPYEQYF. This rearrangement joins TRBV30 to TRBJ2-7; tentatively, D is TRBD1 (6 bases). Germline CDR1 GTSNPN, CDR2 SVGIG (reference sequence). Trimming took off 2 bases at V and 2 bases at J, with 10 bases between the two ends. CDR3 length: 13 amino acids.

To note about this clone: This sample includes further DNA sequences coding for the same CDR3. The V and J genes are TRBV5-1 and TRBJ2-3; 10 bases are a match to TRBD2. V shed 2 bases, J shed 1 base, and the junction held 1 base outside the gene matches. CDR1 SGHRS and CDR2 YFSETQ come from the germline V gene. CDR3 length equals 15 residues. The CDR3 is CASSLGTSGTDTQYF. As DNA, the CDR3 is TGCGCCAGCAGCTTAGGGACTAGCGGCACAGATACGCAGTATTTT.

This clone was recorded only once. The chain uses TRBV27 and TRBJ1-5, with a weak D call TRBD1 (6 bases). The CDR3 runs to 14 residues. CDR1 MNHEY and CDR2 SMNVEV come from the germline V gene (reference sequence). The V gene lost 7 bases and the J gene lost 6 bases, with 16 bases spanning the gap. The CDR3 bases are TGTGCCAGCAACCGTCAGGGGTACGGTCAGCCCCAGCATTTT. Protein: CASNRQGYGQPQHF.

The chain joins TRBV9 to TRBJ2-1; 10 nucleotides align to TRBD2. The ends lost 4 bases at V and 0 bases at J; junction bases unmatched: 16. The length of the CDR3 is 20 residues. The germline V gene encodes CDR1 SGDLS and CDR2 YYNGEE. This chain's CDR3 is CASSLRPGLASTYSYNEQFF. The CDR3 DNA reads as TGTGCCAGCAGCCTACGACCGGGACTAGCGTCGACTTACTCCTACAATGAGCAGTTCTTC.

The chain carries TRBV25-1 and TRBJ2-7, with TRBD2 matching over 10 bases. The germline CDR1 and CDR2 sequences are MGHDK and SYGVNS. The length of the CDR3 is 14 residues. The J segment lost 2 bases and the V segment lost 4 bases, leaving 2 bases of the junction unmatched. The CDR3 sequence is CASSGGTSAYEQYF. The CDR3 bases are TGTGCCAGCAGTGGAGGGACTAGCGCCTACGAGCAGTACTTC.

This clone was seen only a few times. The J gene is TRBJ2-1, the V gene TRBV5-5, with 7 bases aligning to TRBD1. V lost 4 bases, J lost 8 bases, and 3 bases stayed unmatched. The CDR3 has 12 residues. CDR1 SGHKS and CDR2 YYEKEE come from the germline V gene (reference sequence). The CDR3 DNA reads TGTGCCAGCAGCCCGACAGGGTATGAGCAGTTCTTC. Its protein is CASSPTGYEQFF.

The chain uses TRBV7-2 and TRBJ2-5; 8 bases fit TRBD2. The germline CDR1 and CDR2 sequences are SGHTA and FQGNSA. Germline trimming cut 5 bases from V and 1 base from J; bases unmatched to any gene: 6. The CDR3 is 15 residues long. Written as DNA, the CDR3 is TGTGCCAGCAGCCCTAGGGCGGGGGGCCAAGAGACCCAGTACTTC. This sequence encodes CASSPRAGGQETQYF.

CDR3 sequence reads: CASSVTSGSSYNEQFF. CDR3 bases: TGTGCCAGCAGCGTAACTAGCGGGAGCTCCTACAATGAGCAGTTCTTC. The chain combines TRBV7-2 with TRBJ2-1; TRBD2 aligns across 11 bases. The germline CDR1 and CDR2 sequences are SGHTA and FQGNSA. V gave up 5 bases and J gave up 0 bases; unmatched junction bases: 3. The CDR3 consists of 16 residues.

The V gene is TRBV7-8, the J gene TRBJ2-7, with 9 bases fitting TRBD2. The trim removed 3 bases at V and 7 bases at J, leaving 13 bases unmatched. This CDR3 region has 16 residues. Germline CDR1 is SGHVS and CDR2 is FQNEAQ. CDR3 in DNA: TGTGCCAGCAGCTTGCGCCCTGGTAGCGGGAGTAGTGAGCAGTACTTC. The encoded protein is CASSLRPGSGSSEQYF.

This clone was counted only a few times. This chain joins TRBV5-6 and TRBJ2-3, with TRBD2 matching 8 bases. The CDR3 runs to 16 residues. V gave up 1 base and J gave up 0 bases; unmatched junction bases: 4. Germline CDR1 reads SGHDT; CDR2 reads YYEEEE. The CDR3 loop is CASSLRAGASTDTQYF. The DNA of the CDR3 is TGTGCCAGCAGCTTGCGAGCGGGGGCTAGCACAGATACGCAGTATTTT.

V gene TRBV6-1 combines with J gene TRBJ1-2, with 9 bases identical to TRBD1. The CDR3 is 16 residues long. The V gene's germline CDR1 is MNHNS and CDR2 SASEGT. The ends lost 3 bases at V and 4 bases at J; junction bases unmatched: 9. CDR3 residues: CASSDLATGGFYGYTF. The CDR3 DNA follows: TGTGCCAGCAGTGACTTGGCTACAGGGGGCTTCTATGGCTACACCTTC.

This sequence joins TRBV12-3 or TRBV12-4 and TRBJ1-2, with 7 bases lining up with TRBD1. CDR3 length: 13 residues. J lost 6 bases, V lost 5 bases, and 6 bases had no gene match. The CDR3 loop reads CASSRQGQNGYTF. In DNA form, the CDR3 reads TGTGCCAGCAGTAGACAGGGTCAGAATGGCTACACCTTC.

In the case of this clone: Other nucleotide sequences from this sample produce the same CDR3. The rearrangement uses TRBV6-5 and TRBJ1-2; D uncertain. V lost 6 bases and J lost 5, with 10 bases in between. Per the germline V gene, CDR1 is MNHEY and CDR2 is SVGAGI. The length of the CDR3 is 12 residues. CDR3 coding DNA: TGTGCCAGCAGCCAAGGACTTTATGGCTACACCTTC. This encodes CASSQGLYGYTF.

V gene TRBV6-5 combines with J gene TRBJ1-1; tentative D call: TRBD1 (5 bases). Trimming took 7 bases from V and 1 from J, leaving 13 bases between them. This CDR3 region has 14 residues. The germline V gene has CDR1 MNHEY and CDR2 SVGAGI. The CDR3 spells CASNPGLPNTEAFF. DNA for the CDR3: TGTGCCAGCAACCCGGGACTCCCGAACACTGAAGCTTTCTTT.

The gene calls are TRBV7-2 and TRBJ1-3; D uncertain. This CDR3 is built from 15 residues. V lost 1 base, J lost 0 bases, and 7 bases lay in between. The V gene's germline CDR1 is SGHTA and CDR2 FQGNSA. The CDR3 sequence: CASSLESSSGNTIYF. CDR3 DNA sequence: TGTGCCAGCAGCTTAGAGTCGAGCTCTGGAAACACCATATATTTT.

The chain is built from TRBV5-4 and TRBJ2-7; 7 nucleotides match TRBD1. The CDR3 is 16 residues long. CDR1 and CDR2 from the germline V gene are SGHNT and YYREEE (reference sequence). J lost 4 bases, V lost 1 base, and 11 bases had no gene match. CDR3 in amino acids: CASSLPPTGQEYEQYF. The CDR3 nucleotides are TGTGCCAGCAGCTTGCCCCCCACCGGACAGGAGTACGAGCAGTACTTC.

CDR3 amino acids: CASSLSRGNEQFF. CDR3 DNA: TGTGCCAGCAGTTTAAGTCGGGGCAATGAGCAGTTCTTC. The rearrangement links TRBV27 to TRBJ2-1; possible D gene TRBD2, 5 bases. CDR3 length: 13 residues. The V end lost 2 bases, the J end lost 6 bases, and 8 bases lay between the germline ends. The germline V gene encodes CDR1 MNHEY and CDR2 SMNVEV (reference sequence).

The gene calls are TRBV19 and TRBJ1-1; unclear D gene. There are 14 residues in the CDR3. The V end was cut by 6 bases, the J end by 0 bases, with 11 bases between. Per the germline V gene, CDR1 is LNHDA and CDR2 is SQIVND (reference sequence). This CDR3 reads CASRRGLLNTEAFF. The CDR3 nucleotides read TGTGCCAGTAGGCGAGGGTTGCTGAACACTGAAGCTTTCTTT.

The chain carries TRBV6-2 or TRBV6-3 and TRBJ1-1; D is possibly TRBD1 (5 bases). The CDR3 has 15 residues. Germline assignment: CDR1 MNHEY and CDR2 SVGEGT. V shed 0 bases and J shed 1 base, with 9 bases lying between them. CDR3 sequence (DNA): TGTGCCAGCAGTTACTCCGCGGGGACGAACACTGAAGCTTTCTTT. Its protein product is CASSYSAGTNTEAFF.

The gene calls are TRBV2 and TRBJ2-5, with 8 bases identical to TRBD1. This CDR3 comprises 15 residues. With V trimmed by 9 bases and J by 5 bases, 14 bases remained unmatched. Germline CDR1 reads SNHLY; CDR2 reads FYNNEI. CDR3 DNA: TGTGCCAGTTATAGGCCAGGACAGGGTCGGGAGACCCAGTACTTC. Its translation is CASYRPGQGRETQYF.

This chain connects TRBV5-1 to TRBJ2-2, with 8 positions matching TRBD1. This CDR3 is built from 15 residues. V gave up 4 bases and J gave up 5 bases; unmatched junction bases: 7. The germline V gene encodes CDR1 SGHRS and CDR2 YFSETQ. The CDR3 coding sequence is TGCGCCAGCAGCGCGGACAGGGTCTTAACCGGGGAGCTGTTTTTT. Amino acids: CASSADRVLTGELFF.

J is TRBJ1-5 and V is TRBV7-8; no clear D gene. CDR1 SGHVS and CDR2 FQNEAQ come from the germline V gene. Deletions cut 5 bases from V and 7 bases from J, with 12 bases between. The CDR3 is made up of 13 amino acids. The CDR3 coding sequence is TGTGCCAGCAGCGGCCCTGGGAGCCAGCCCCAGCATTTT. Amino acid sequence: CASSGPGSQPQHF.

This sequence joins TRBV6-5 and TRBJ1-1; possibly TRBD1 for D (5 bases). V lost 7 bases and J lost 3, with 12 bases in between. CDR3 size: 13 residues. CDR1 and CDR2 (germline): MNHEY, SVGAGI. The CDR3 is CASTTGRYTEAFF. DNA for the CDR3: TGTGCCAGCACTACAGGTAGATACACTGAAGCTTTCTTT.

The chain couples TRBV7-2 to TRBJ2-5; 9 nucleotides align to TRBD2. This CDR3 region has 14 residues. CDR1 is SGHTA, CDR2 FQGNSA, per germline. V lost 3 bases and J lost 5; bases outside the gene matches: 4. This chain's CDR3 is CASSLGGGAETQYF. In DNA, the CDR3 is TGTGCCAGCAGCTTGGGCGGGGGGGCGGAGACCCAGTACTTC.

The rearrangement links TRBV7-2 to TRBJ1-5; tentatively, D is TRBD1 (5 bases). V lost 7 bases, J lost 0 bases, and 10 bases lay in between. Germline CDR1 SGHTA, CDR2 FQGNSA. The CDR3 sequence is 14 residues long. DNA for the CDR3: TGTGCCAGCACCCCGGGGGGTAGCAATCAGCCCCAGCATTTT. Its translation: CASTPGGSNQPQHF.

The rearrangement links TRBV4-2 to TRBJ2-3; 12 nucleotides line up with TRBD2. The germline V gene encodes CDR1 LGHNA and CDR2 YNFKEQ. The CDR3 contains 17 residues. J lost 0 bases, V lost 1 base, and 2 bases had no gene match. This chain's CDR3 is CASSQASGGASTDTQYF. The CDR3 nucleotides read TGTGCCAGCAGCCAAGCTAGCGGGGGGGCCAGCACAGATACGCAGTATTTT.

Written as DNA, the CDR3 is TGTGCCAGCATCACGGGGGGCGACAACTACAATGAGCAGTTCTTC. Translation: CASITGGDNYNEQFF. The gene calls are TRBV28 and TRBJ2-1, with D possibly matching TRBD2 (7 bases). Germline CDR1 and CDR2: MDHEN and SYDVKM. The CDR3 extends over 15 amino acids. Trimming left V 7 bases short and J 3 bases short, with 16 bases between.